This paragraph reports one T cell receptor (beta chain). Looked up from germline, CDR1 is SGHRS and CDR2 is YFSETQ. V was cut by 0 bases and J by 7 bases, with 13 bases left in between. This CDR3 is built from 15 residues. This record belongs to a study of OX40 agonist ivuxolimab in advanced cancers. Study information: Prior anti-PD-1, anti-PD-L1 or anti-CTLA-4 therapy did not bar entry, and approximately 40% had some.

TCRdb keeps only in-frame clones here, not all; method: immunoSEQ multiplex PCR. The table includes about 66,000 clones, 80% to 90% detected once. Sample: CD4+ or CD8+ T cells sorted from blood, taken in a trial of the OX40 agonist ivuxolimab. This receptor was identified in an adult with an advanced solid tumor such as melanoma, head and neck, liver or kidney cancer. The chain combines TRBV5-1 with TRBJ1-4; a weak D match, TRBD1 (6 bases). CDR3 in DNA: TGCGCCAGCAGCTTGGTGGGGGCCGAGGGTGAAAAACTGTTTTTT. Amino acid sequence: CASSLVGAEGEKLFF.